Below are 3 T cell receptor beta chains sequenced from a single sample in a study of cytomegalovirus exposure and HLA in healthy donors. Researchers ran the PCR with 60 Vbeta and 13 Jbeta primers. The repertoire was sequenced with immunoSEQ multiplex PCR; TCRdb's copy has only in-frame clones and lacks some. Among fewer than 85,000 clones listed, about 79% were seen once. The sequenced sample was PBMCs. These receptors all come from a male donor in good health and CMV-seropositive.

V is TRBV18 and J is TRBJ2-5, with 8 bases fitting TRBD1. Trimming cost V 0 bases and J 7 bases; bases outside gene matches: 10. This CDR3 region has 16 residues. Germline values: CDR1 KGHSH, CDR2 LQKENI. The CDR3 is CASSPPAGGVLGTQYF. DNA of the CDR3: TGTGCCAGCTCACCACCGGCAGGGGGCGTTTTAGGGACCCAGTACTTC.

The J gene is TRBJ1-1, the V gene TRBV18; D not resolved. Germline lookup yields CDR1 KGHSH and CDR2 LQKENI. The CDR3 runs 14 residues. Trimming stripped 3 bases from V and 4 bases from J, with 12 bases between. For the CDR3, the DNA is TGTGCCAGCTCACCGACCCCGTCAGGCACTGAAGCTTTCTTT. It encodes CASSPTPSGTEAFF.

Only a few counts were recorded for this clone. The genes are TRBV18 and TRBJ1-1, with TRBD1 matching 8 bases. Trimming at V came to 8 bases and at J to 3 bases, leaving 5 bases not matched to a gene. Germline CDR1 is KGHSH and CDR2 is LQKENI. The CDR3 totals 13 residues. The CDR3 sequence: CASGSGQDTEAFF. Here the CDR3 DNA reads TGTGCCAGCGGATCGGGACAGGACACTGAAGCTTTCTTT. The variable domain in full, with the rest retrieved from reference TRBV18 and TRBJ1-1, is NAGVMQNPRHLVRRRGQEARLRCSPMKGHSHVYWYRQLPEEGLKFMVYLQKENIIDESGMPKERFSAEFPKEGPSILRIQQVVRGDSAAYFCASGSGQDTEAFFGQGTRLTVV.